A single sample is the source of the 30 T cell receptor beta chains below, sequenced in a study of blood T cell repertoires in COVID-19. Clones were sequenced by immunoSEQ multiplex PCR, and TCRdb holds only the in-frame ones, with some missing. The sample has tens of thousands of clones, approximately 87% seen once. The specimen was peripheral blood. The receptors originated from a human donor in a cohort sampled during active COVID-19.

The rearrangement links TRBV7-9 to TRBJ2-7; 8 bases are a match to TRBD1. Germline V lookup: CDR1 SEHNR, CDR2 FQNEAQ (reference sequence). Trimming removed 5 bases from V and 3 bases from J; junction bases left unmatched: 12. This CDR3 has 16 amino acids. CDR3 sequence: CASSIGQGSADYEQYF. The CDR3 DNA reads TGTGCCAGCAGCATCGGACAGGGTAGTGCCGACTACGAGCAGTACTTC.

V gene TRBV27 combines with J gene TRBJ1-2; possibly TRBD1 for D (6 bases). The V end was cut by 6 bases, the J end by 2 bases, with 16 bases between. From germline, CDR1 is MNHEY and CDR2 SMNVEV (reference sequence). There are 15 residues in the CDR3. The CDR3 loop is CASRINGDRNYGYTF. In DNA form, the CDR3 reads TGTGCCAGCAGGATAAATGGTGACAGGAACTATGGCTACACCTTC.

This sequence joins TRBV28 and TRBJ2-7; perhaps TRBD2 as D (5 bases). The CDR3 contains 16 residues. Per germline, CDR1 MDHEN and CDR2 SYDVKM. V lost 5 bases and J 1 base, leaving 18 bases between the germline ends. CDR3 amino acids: CASSPVKDRGSYEQYF. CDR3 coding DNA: TGTGCCAGCAGTCCCGTTAAGGATAGAGGGTCCTACGAGCAGTACTTC.

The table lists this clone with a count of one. CDR3: CASQGGLYGYTF. The CDR3 DNA is TGTGCCAGCCAAGGAGGGCTCTATGGCTACACCTTC. J is TRBJ1-2 and V is TRBV6-5; no firm D call. Germline assignment: CDR1 MNHEY and CDR2 SVGAGI. Trimming shortened V by 8 bases and J by 4 bases, and 11 bases separated the two germline ends. This CDR3 is built from 12 residues.

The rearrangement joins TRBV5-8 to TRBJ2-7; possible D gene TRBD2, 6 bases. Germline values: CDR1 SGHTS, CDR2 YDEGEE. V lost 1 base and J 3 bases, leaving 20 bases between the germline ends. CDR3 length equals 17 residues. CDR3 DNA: TGTGCCAGCAGCTTGTATCGGGCTAGCGAGAGGATCTACGAGCAGTACTTC. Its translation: CASSLYRASERIYEQYF.

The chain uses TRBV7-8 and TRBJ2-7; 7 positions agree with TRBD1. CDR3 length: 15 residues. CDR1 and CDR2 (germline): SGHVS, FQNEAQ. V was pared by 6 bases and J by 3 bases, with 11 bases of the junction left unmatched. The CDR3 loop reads CASSNTRTGDYEQYF. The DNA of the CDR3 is TGTGCCAGCAGTAACACCCGGACAGGAGACTACGAGCAGTACTTC.

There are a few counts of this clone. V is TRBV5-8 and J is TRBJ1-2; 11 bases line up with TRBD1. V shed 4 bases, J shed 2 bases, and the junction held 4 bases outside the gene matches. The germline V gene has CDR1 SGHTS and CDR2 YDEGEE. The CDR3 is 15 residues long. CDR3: CASSLGTGGNYGYTF. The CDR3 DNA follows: TGTGCCAGCAGCCTGGGGACAGGGGGAAACTATGGCTACACCTTC. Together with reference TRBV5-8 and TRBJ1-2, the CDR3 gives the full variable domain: EAGVTQSPTHLIKTRGQQATLRCSPISGHTSVYWYQQALGLGLQFLLWYDEGEERNRGNFPPRFSGRQFPNYSSELNVNALELEDSALYLCASSLGTGGNYGYTFGSGTRLTVV.

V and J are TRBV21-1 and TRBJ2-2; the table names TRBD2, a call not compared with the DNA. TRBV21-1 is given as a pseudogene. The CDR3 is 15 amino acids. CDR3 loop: CASKSRLPDTGELFF. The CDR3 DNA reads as TGTGCCAGCAAATCGCGGCTCCCGGACACCGGGGAGCTGTTTTTT.

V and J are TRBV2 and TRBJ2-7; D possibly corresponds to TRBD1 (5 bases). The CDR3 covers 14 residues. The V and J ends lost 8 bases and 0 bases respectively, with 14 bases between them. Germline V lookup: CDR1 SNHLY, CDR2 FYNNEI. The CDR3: CASQWGTSSYEQYF. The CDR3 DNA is TGTGCCAGCCAGTGGGGCACCAGCTCCTACGAGCAGTACTTC.

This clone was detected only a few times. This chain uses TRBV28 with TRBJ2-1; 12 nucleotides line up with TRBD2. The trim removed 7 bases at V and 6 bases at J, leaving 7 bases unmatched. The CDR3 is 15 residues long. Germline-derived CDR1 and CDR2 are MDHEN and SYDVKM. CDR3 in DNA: TGTGCCAGCACCAGACTAGCGGGGGTGGGCAATGAGCAGTTCTTC. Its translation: CASTRLAGVGNEQFF.

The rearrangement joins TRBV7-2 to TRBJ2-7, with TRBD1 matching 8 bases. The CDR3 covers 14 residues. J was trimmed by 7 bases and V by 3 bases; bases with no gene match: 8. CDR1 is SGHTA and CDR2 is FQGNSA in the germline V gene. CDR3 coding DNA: TGTGCCAGCAGCTTCGGCCAGGGGGCGAGAGAGCAGTACTTC. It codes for CASSFGQGAREQYF.

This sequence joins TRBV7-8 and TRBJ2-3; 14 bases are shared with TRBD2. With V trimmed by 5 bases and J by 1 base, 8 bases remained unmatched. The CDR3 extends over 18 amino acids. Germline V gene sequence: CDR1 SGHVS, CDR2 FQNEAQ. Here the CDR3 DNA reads TGTGCCAGCAGCCGATACGGGACTAGCGGGGGACGCACAGATACGCAGTATTTT. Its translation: CASSRYGTSGGRTDTQYF.

CDR3 loop: CASSRWGEETQYF. The CDR3 DNA follows: TGTGCCAGCAGTCGGTGGGGAGAAGAGACCCAGTACTTC. The chain links TRBV6-5 to TRBJ2-5; a weak D match, TRBD2 (5 bases). In germline, CDR1 is MNHEY, CDR2 SVGAGI. The germline V and J ends were trimmed by 5 bases and 3 bases, with 10 bases remaining between them. The CDR3 is made up of 13 amino acids.

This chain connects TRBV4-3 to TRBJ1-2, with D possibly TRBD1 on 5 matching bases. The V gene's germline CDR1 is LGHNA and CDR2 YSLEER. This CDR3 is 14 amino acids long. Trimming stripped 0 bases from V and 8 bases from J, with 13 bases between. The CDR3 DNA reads TGCGCCAGCAGCCAAGATGGCCAGGGCCGGGGCTACACCTTC. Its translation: CASSQDGQGRGYTF.

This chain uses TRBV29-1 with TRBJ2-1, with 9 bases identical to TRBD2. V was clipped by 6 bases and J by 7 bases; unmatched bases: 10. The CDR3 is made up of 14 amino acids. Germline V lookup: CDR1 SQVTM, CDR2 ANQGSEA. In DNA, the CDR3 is TGCAGCGTCGGGAGGGCTAGCGGGATAAATGAGCAGTTCTTC. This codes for CSVGRASGINEQFF.

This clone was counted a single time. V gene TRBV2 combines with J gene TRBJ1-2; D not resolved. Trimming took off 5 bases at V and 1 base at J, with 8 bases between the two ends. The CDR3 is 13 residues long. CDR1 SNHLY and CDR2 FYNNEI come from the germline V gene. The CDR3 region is CASSPLVNYGYTF. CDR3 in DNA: TGTGCCAGCAGTCCTCTAGTTAACTATGGCTACACCTTC.

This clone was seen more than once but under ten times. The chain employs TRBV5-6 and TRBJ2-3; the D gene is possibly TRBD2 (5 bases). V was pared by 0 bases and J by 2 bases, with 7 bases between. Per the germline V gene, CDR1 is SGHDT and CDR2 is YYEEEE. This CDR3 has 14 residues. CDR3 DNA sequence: TGTGCCAGCAGCTTGGCGGGGTTCACAGATACGCAGTATTTT. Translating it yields CASSLAGFTDTQYF.

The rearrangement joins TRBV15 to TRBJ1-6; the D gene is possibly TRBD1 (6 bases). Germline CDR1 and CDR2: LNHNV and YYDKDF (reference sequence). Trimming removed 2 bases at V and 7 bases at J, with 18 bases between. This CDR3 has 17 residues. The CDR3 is CATSRSGQHWANSPLHF. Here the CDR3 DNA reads TGTGCCACCAGCAGATCCGGACAGCACTGGGCGAATTCACCCCTCCACTTT.

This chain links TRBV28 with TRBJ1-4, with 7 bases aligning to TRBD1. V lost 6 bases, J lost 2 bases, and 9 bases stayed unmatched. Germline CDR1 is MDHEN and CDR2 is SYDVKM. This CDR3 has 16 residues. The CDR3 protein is CASSSDRVMTNEKLFF. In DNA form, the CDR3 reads TGTGCCAGCAGCTCCGACAGGGTAATGACTAATGAAAAACTGTTTTTT.

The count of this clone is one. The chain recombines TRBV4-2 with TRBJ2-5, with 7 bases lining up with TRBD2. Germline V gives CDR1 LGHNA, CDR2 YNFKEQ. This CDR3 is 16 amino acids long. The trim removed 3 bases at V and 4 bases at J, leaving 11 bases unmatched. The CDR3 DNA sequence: TGTGCCAGCAGCCAGCACAGCCGGGACTACCTAGAGACCCAGTACTTC. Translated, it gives CASSQHSRDYLETQYF.

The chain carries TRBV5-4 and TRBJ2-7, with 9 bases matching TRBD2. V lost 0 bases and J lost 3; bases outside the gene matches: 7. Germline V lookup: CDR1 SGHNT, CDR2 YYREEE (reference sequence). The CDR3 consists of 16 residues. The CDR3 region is CASSLGAGGPYYEQYF. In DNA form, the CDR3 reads TGTGCCAGCAGCTTGGGGGCGGGAGGGCCCTACTACGAGCAGTACTTC.

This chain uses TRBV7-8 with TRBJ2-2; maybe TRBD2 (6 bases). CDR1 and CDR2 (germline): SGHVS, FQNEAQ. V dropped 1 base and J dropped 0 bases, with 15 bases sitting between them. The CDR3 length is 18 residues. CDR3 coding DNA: TGTGCCAGCAGCTTAGGAGGTCGCGGGATTGCGAACACCGGGGAGCTGTTTTTT. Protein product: CASSLGGRGIANTGELFF. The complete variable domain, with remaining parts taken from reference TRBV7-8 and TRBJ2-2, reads GAGVSQSPRYKVAKRGQDVALRCDPISGHVSLFWYQQALGQGPEFLTYFQNEAQLDKSGLPSDRFFAERPEGSVSTLKIQRTQQEDSAVYLCASSLGGRGIANTGELFFGEGSRLTVL.

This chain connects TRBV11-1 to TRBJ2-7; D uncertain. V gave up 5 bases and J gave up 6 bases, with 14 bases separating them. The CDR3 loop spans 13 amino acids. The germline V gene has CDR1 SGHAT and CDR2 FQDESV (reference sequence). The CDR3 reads CASSPALSREQYF. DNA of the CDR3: TGTGCCAGCAGCCCTGCACTAAGCCGCGAGCAGTACTTC.

For the CDR3, the DNA is TGTGCCAGTAGTTCAATCTTTTCCGGGACAGGGGCTGATGGCTACACCTTC. Amino acid sequence: CASSSIFSGTGADGYTF. The chain links TRBV19 to TRBJ1-2, with TRBD1 identical over 10 bases. Germline values: CDR1 LNHDA, CDR2 SQIVND (reference sequence). J lost 6 bases, V lost 5 bases, and 15 bases had no gene match. This CDR3 has 17 amino acids.

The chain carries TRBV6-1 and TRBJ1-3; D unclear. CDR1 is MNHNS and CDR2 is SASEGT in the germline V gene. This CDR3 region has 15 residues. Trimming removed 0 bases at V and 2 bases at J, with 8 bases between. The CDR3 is CASSEARGPGNTIYF. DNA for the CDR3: TGTGCCAGCAGTGAAGCCCGAGGGCCTGGAAACACCATATATTTT.

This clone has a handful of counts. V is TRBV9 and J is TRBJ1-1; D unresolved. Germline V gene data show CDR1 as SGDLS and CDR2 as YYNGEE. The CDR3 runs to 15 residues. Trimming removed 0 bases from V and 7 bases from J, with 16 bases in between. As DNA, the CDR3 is TGTGCCAGCAGCGTAGGAAATACTTGGAGGAGTGAAGCTTTCTTT. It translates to CASSVGNTWRSEAFF.

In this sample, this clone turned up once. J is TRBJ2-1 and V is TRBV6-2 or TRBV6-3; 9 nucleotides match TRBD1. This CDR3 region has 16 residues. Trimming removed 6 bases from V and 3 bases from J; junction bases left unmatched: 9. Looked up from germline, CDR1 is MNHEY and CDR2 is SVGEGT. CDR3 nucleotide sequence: TGTGCCAGCAGCCCCTGGGGACAGGGTGTCTACAATGAGCAGTTCTTC. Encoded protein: CASSPWGQGVYNEQFF.

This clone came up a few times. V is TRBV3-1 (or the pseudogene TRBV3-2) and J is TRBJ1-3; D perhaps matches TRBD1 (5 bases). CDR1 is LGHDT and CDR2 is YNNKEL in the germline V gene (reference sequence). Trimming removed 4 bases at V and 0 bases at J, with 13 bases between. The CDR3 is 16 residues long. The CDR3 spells CASSRGGVLSGNTIYF. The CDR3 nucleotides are TGTGCCAGCAGCCGGGGGGGGGTGCTCTCTGGAAACACCATATATTTT.

The CDR3 nucleotides read TGTGCCAGCAGTAAAAGCCGGGACAGGCCTAATCAGCCCCAGCATTTT. Its translation: CASSKSRDRPNQPQHF. The chain combines TRBV28 with TRBJ1-5; 8 positions match TRBD1. CDR3 length: 16 amino acids. The junction had 10 bases not matched to a gene; V was cut back by 5 bases and J by 4 bases. Germline CDR1 is MDHEN and CDR2 is SYDVKM.

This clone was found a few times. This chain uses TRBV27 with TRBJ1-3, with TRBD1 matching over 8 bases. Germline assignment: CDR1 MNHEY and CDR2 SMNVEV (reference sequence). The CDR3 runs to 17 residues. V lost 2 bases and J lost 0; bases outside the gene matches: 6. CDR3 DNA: TGTGCCAGCAGTTTACCGGGACAGGACTTCTCTGGAAACACCATATATTTT. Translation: CASSLPGQDFSGNTIYF.